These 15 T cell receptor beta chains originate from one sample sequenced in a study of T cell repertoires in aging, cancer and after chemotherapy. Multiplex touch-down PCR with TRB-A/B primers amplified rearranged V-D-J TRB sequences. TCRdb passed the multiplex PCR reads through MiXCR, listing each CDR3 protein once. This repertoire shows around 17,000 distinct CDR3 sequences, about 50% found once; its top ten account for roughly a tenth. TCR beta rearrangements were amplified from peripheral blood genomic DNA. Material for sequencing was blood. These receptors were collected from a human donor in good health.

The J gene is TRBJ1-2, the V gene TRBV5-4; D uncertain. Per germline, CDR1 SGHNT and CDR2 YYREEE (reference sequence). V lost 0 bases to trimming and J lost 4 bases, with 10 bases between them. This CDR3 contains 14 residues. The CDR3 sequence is CASSLAGIFYGYTF. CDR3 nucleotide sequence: TGTGCCAGCAGCTTGGCCGGCATCTTCTATGGCTACACCTTC.

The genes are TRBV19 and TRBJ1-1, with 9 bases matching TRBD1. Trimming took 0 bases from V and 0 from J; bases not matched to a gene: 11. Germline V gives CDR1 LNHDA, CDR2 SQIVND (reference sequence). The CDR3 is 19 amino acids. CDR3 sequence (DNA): TGTGCCAGTAGTATAGAAGGGACAGGGACACGACGATTGAACACTGAAGCTTTCTTT. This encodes CASSIEGTGTRRLNTEAFF. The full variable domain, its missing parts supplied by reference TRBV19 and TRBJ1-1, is DGGITQSPKYLFRKEGQNVTLSCEQNLNHDAMYWYRQDPGQGLRLIYYSQIVNDFQKGDIAEGYSVSREKKESFPLTVTSAQKNPTAFYLCASSIEGTGTRRLNTEAFFGQGTRLTVV.

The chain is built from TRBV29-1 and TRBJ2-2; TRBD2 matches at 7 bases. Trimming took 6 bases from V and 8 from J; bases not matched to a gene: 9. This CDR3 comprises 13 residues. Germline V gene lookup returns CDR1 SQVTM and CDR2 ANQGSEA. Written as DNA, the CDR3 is TGCAGCGTCGAGGCTACGGGGGGAGGGGAGCTGTTTTTT. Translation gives CSVEATGGGELFF.

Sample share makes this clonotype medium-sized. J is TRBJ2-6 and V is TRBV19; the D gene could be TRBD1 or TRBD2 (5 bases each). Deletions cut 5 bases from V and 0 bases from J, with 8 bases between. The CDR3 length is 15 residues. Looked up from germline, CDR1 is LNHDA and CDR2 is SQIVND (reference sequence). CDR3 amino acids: CASSLGTSGANVLTF. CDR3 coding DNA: TGTGCCAGTAGTCTCGGGACCTCTGGGGCCAACGTCCTGACTTTC.

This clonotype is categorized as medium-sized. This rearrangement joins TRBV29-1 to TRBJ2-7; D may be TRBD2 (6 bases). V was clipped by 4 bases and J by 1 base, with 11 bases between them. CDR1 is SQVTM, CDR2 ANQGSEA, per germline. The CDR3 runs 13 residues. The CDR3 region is CSVASGFSYEQYF. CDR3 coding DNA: TGCAGCGTTGCCAGCGGGTTTTCCTACGAGCAGTACTTC.

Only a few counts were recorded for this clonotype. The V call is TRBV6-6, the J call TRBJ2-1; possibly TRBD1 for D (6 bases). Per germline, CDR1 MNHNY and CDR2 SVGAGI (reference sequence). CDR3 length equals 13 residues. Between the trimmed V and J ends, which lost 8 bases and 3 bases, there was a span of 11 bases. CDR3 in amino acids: CASSLDSYNEQFF. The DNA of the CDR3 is TGTGCCAGCTCCCTGGACAGCTACAATGAGCAGTTCTTC.

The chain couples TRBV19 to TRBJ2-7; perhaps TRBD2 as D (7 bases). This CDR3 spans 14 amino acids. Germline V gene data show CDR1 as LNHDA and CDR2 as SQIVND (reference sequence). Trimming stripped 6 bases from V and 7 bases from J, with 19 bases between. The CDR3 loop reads CASSRFGGPWEQYF. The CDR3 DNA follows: TGTGCCAGTAGCCGTTTCGGGGGGCCCTGGGAGCAGTACTTC.

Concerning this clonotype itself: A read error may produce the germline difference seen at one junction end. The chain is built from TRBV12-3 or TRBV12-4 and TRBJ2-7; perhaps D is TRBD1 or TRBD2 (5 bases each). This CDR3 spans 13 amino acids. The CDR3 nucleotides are TGTGCCAGCAGCAGGGACGGAGCCTACAAGCAGTACTTC. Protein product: CASSRDGAYKQYF.

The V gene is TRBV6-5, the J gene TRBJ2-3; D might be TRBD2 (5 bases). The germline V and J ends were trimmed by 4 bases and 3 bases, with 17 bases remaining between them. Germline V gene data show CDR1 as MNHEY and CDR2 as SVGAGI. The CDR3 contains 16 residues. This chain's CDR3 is CASSSVGGSPTDTQYF. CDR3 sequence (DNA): TGTGCCAGCAGTTCCGTTGGTGGGAGTCCGACAGATACGCAGTATTTT.

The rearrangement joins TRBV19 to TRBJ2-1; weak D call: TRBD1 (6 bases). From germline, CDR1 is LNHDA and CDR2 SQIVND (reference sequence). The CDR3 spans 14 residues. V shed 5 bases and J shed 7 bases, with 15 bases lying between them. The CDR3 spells CASSSRTVRNEQFF. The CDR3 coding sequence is TGTGCCAGTAGTTCTCGGACAGTTCGGAATGAGCAGTTCTTC.

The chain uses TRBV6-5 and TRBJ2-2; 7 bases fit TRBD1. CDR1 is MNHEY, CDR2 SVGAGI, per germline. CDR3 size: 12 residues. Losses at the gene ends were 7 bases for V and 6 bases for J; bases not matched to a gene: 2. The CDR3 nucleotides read TGTGCCAGCACCACAGGGGCCGGGGAGCTGTTTTTT. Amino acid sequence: CASTTGAGELFF.

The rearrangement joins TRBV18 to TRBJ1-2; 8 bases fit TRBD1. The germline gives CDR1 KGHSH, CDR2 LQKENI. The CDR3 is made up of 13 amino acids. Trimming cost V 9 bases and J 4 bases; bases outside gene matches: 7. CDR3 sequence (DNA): TGTGCCAGTAGTATCAGGGGGCCCTATGGCTACACCTTC. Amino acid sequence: CASSIRGPYGYTF.

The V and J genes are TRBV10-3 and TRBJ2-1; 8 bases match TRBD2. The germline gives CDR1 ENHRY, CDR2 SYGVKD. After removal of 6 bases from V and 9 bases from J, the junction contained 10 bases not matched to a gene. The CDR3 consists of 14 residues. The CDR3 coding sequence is TGTGCCATCAGCGGAAGCGGGAGTCGGGCTGAGCAGTTCTTC. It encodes CAISGSGSRAEQFF.

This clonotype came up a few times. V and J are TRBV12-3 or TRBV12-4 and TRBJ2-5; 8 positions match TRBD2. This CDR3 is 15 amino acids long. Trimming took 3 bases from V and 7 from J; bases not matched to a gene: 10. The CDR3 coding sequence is TGTGCCAGCAGTTTCCCACAGGGCGCGGGGGGGACCCAGTACTTC. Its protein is CASSFPQGAGGTQYF.

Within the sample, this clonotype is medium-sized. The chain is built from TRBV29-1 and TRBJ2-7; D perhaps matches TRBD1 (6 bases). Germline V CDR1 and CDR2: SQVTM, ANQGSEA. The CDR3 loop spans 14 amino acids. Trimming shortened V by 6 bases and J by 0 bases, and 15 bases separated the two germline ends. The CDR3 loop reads CSVLPPDSSYEQYF. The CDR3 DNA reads TGCAGCGTCCTCCCCCCGGACAGCTCCTACGAGCAGTACTTC.